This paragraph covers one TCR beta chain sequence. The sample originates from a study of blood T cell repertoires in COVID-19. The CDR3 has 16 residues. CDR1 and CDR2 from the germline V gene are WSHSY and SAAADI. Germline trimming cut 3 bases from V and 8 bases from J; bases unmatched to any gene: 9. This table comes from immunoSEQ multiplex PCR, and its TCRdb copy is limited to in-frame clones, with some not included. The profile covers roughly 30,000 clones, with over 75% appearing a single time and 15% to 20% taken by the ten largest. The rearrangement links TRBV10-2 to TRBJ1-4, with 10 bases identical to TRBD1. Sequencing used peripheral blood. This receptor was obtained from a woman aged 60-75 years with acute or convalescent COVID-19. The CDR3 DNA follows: TGCGCCAGCAGTGATGTGGGACAGGGGTTCTGGGAAAAACTGTTTTTT. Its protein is CASSDVGQGFWEKLFF.